Shown below are 14 T cell receptor beta chains from a single sample sequenced in a study of blood T cells in healthy people across ages (dated by TCRdb to between 2014 and 2017). Library construction relied on 5' RACE. The listed sequencing device is Illumina HiSeq 2500. A second roughly 6 to 11 cycle PCR used a sample-barcoded 5' primer and a J-beta primer mix. Clones were called with MiXCR by TCRdb after fastp trimmed the public reads at Q25, and only in-frame beta chains were retained. Rows are unified per CDR3 protein, each entry keeping the most common DNA and genes. The sample contains about 1.4 million distinct CDR3 sequences, roughly 59% of them found a single time. The ten most abundant clones make up 6.5% to 8.5% of the sample. The sample was blood. The receptors stem from a man in his late teens or twenties in good health.

J is TRBJ2-7 and V is TRBV20-1, with 9 bases matching TRBD1. The CDR3 runs 15 residues. The ends lost 5 bases at V and 0 bases at J; junction bases unmatched: 8. From germline, CDR1 is DFQATT and CDR2 SNEGSKA (reference sequence). In DNA form, the CDR3 reads TGCAGTGCTCACCGGGACAGGGATGACTCCTACGAGCAGTACTTC. Translated: CSAHRDRDDSYEQYF.

J is TRBJ1-1 and V is TRBV4-3; D gene unclear. CDR1 is LGHNA, CDR2 YSLEER, per germline. The length of the CDR3 is 14 residues. The germline V and J ends were trimmed by 0 bases and 6 bases, with 11 bases remaining between them. The CDR3 protein is CASSQDPRRSEAFF. The CDR3 DNA sequence: TGCGCCAGCAGCCAAGACCCTCGCCGGTCTGAAGCTTTCTTT.

This rearrangement joins TRBV11-2 to TRBJ2-4, with TRBD2 identical over 10 bases. Trimming at V came to 2 bases and at J to 13 bases, leaving 14 bases not matched to a gene. From germline, CDR1 is SGHAT and CDR2 FQNNGV. The CDR3 is 16 amino acids. The CDR3 sequence: CASSLKSGRALGEQYF. For the CDR3, the DNA is TGTGCCAGCAGCTTAAAGAGCGGGAGGGCCCTGGGGGAGCAGTACTTC.

The V and J genes are TRBV13 and TRBJ2-7; D is ambiguous. The CDR3 consists of 15 residues. The V end was cut by 1 base, the J end by 4 bases, with 14 bases between. Germline V gene sequence: CDR1 PRHDT, CDR2 FYEKMQ (reference sequence). CDR3 protein: CASSLVGGMGYEQYF. CDR3 nucleotides: TGTGCCAGCAGCTTAGTAGGCGGTATGGGGTACGAGCAGTACTTC.

The chain carries TRBV6-5 and TRBJ2-1; 12 bases align to TRBD2. Germline trimming cut 5 bases from V and 7 bases from J; bases unmatched to any gene: 6. The germline gives CDR1 MNHEY, CDR2 SVGAGI. The CDR3 totals 15 residues. CDR3 in DNA: TGTGCCAGCAGTATCCTAGCGGGGGGGAGGAATGAGCAGTTCTTC. Its protein is CASSILAGGRNEQFF.

The chain combines TRBV7-6 with TRBJ2-1; D possibly corresponds to TRBD1 (6 bases). Germline V gene data show CDR1 as SGHVS and CDR2 as FNYEAQ. The CDR3 consists of 13 residues. V was clipped by 5 bases and J by 4 bases, with 9 bases between them. The CDR3 spells CASSIQGYNEQFF. In DNA form, the CDR3 reads TGTGCCAGCAGCATCCAGGGGTACAATGAGCAGTTCTTC.

The chain recombines TRBV27 with TRBJ2-5; D is unclear. CDR1 is MNHEY and CDR2 is SMNVEV in the germline V gene (reference sequence). The V end lost 5 bases, the J end lost 3 bases, and 10 bases lay between the germline ends. This CDR3 is built from 13 residues. The CDR3 DNA follows: TGTGCCAGCAGTGTTGCCGGCAAAGAGACCCAGTACTTC. It is translated as CASSVAGKETQYF.

V is TRBV19 and J is TRBJ1-1; D remains unclear. The CDR3 runs 12 residues. V dropped 6 bases and J dropped 7 bases, with 12 bases sitting between them. CDR1 and CDR2 (germline): LNHDA, SQIVND (reference sequence). CDR3 bases: TGTGCCAGTAGCTCCAGGCGCCTTGAAGCTTTCTTT. Its protein product is CASSSRRLEAFF.

This CDR3 is CASRTAGGLSYEQYF. The DNA for the CDR3 is TGCGCCAGCAGGACAGCGGGGGGCCTTTCCTACGAGCAGTACTTC. This sequence joins TRBV5-1 and TRBJ2-7; 9 bases map to TRBD2. Germline V lookup: CDR1 SGHRS, CDR2 YFSETQ. The junction had 7 bases not matched to a gene; V was cut back by 5 bases and J by 1 base. This CDR3 has 15 amino acids.

This clonotype showed up just a few times. The chain links TRBV7-2 to TRBJ2-7; either TRBD1 or TRBD2 may fit D (5 bases each). Trimming left V 7 bases short and J 3 bases short, with 19 bases between. CDR3 length equals 15 residues. CDR1 is SGHTA, CDR2 FQGNSA, per germline. CDR3 sequence (DNA): TGTGCCAGCACCTTGGGGCCGGGGTTACTCTACGAGCAGTACTTC. Residues: CASTLGPGLLYEQYF. The whole variable domain, filled in from reference TRBV7-2 and TRBJ2-7, reads GAGVSQSPSNKVTEKGKDVELRCDPISGHTALYWYRQSLGQGLEFLIYFQGNSAPDKSGLPSDRFSAERTGGSVSTLTIQRTQQEDSAVYLCASTLGPGLLYEQYFGPGTRLTVT.

The rearrangement joins TRBV5-5 to TRBJ1-5; no definite D call. Deletions cut 3 bases from V and 5 bases from J, with 12 bases between. This CDR3 region has 14 residues. In germline, CDR1 is SGHKS, CDR2 YYEKEE (reference sequence). The CDR3 protein is CASSYKLGHQPQHF. The CDR3 nucleotides read TGTGCCAGCAGCTATAAACTAGGACATCAGCCCCAGCATTTT.

V is TRBV20-1 and J is TRBJ2-1; the match to TRBD2 covers 7 bases. The CDR3 is 14 amino acids. V lost 6 bases, J lost 9 bases, and 14 bases stayed unmatched. Germline assignment: CDR1 DFQATT and CDR2 SNEGSKA (reference sequence). DNA of the CDR3: TGCAGTGCAGACCCAGGACTAGTGGAGGGTGAGCAGTTCTTC. Its protein product is CSADPGLVEGEQFF.

The chain is built from TRBV20-1 and TRBJ1-2, with D maybe TRBD1 (6 bases). This CDR3 contains 14 residues. The V gene lost 0 bases and the J gene lost 7 bases, with 15 bases spanning the gap. Germline V gene lookup returns CDR1 DFQATT and CDR2 SNEGSKA (reference sequence). CDR3 bases: TGCAGTGCTAGAGAGGGACAAACACGGCGTGGCTACACCTTC. Protein product: CSAREGQTRRGYTF.

The CDR3 DNA follows: TGTGCCAGCAGTTTATCAGGGTTCCTGGGCGAGCAGTACTTC. This encodes CASSLSGFLGEQYF. V gene TRBV28 combines with J gene TRBJ2-7; tentatively, D is TRBD1 (5 bases). The CDR3 has 14 amino acids. The germline gives CDR1 MDHEN, CDR2 SYDVKM. V was trimmed by 1 base and J by 6 bases, leaving 13 bases between them.